This T cell receptor beta chain derives from a study of blood T cell repertoires in COVID-19. Study-wide background: Researchers got acute and convalescent COVID-19 samples from the United States, Italy and Spain.

V lost 6 bases and J lost 2; bases outside the gene matches: 5. Germline loops: CDR1 MNHNY, CDR2 SVGAGI (reference sequence). This CDR3 comprises 15 residues. Profiled with immunoSEQ multiplex PCR; TCRdb holds only in-frame clones, not every one. The sample lists about 130,000 clones; approximately 82% were seen once. The sample comprised peripheral blood. V is TRBV6-6 and J is TRBJ2-4; 9 nucleotides line up with TRBD1. The receptor was derived from a woman aged 45-59 years with acute or convalescent COVID-19. The CDR3 nucleotides are TGTGCCAGCAGAATACAGGGGGCTACCAAAAACATTCAGTACTTC. Residues: CASRIQGATKNIQYF.